The source of this T cell receptor (beta chain) is a study of blood T cell repertoires in COVID-19. The repertoire was sequenced with immunoSEQ multiplex PCR; TCRdb's copy has only in-frame clones and lacks some. Of some 300,000 clones listed, about nine tenths are singletons. The ends were cut back, 3 bases at V and 2 bases at J, with 13 bases in the middle. CDR1 is SQVTM and CDR2 is ANQGSEA in the germline V gene. CDR3 length: 14 amino acids. This receptor was obtained from a man younger than 35 with active or convalescent COVID-19. The specimen sequenced was peripheral blood. The rearrangement links TRBV29-1 to TRBJ2-5; D might be TRBD2 (5 bases). The CDR3 bases are TGCAGCGTTGATTTCTGGGAGACACAAGAGACCCAGTACTTC. This translates into CSVDFWETQETQYF.